These 16 T cell receptor beta chains were all obtained from the same sample, sequenced in a study of shared clonotypes between healthy human individuals. Data came from immunoSEQ multiplex PCR; TCRdb stores just in-frame clones and leaves some out. Here the sample spans over 850,000 clones, 75% to 80% being singletons. Specimen: memory CD4+ T cells from PBMCs. The sample's subset: CD45RA-negative fraction. Every receptor here comes from a man between 18 and 29 years old in good health. Some clones in this sample may be carry-over from other donors' samples.

V is TRBV29-1 and J is TRBJ1-2; 9 bases map to TRBD1. With V trimmed by 4 bases and J by 0 bases, 3 bases remained unmatched. The CDR3 is 14 amino acids. From germline, CDR1 is SQVTM and CDR2 ANQGSEA. CDR3 bases: TGCAGCGTTGTCGGGGACAGGGCTAACTATGGCTACACCTTC. It is translated as CSVVGDRANYGYTF.

The J gene is TRBJ1-2, the V gene TRBV5-6; a weak D match, TRBD1 (6 bases). CDR1 and CDR2 from the germline V gene are SGHDT and YYEEEE. The CDR3 totals 15 residues. V lost 4 bases, J lost 3 bases, and 16 bases lay in between. Here the CDR3 reads CASSPGWGLDYGYTF. The CDR3 DNA reads TGTGCCAGCAGCCCGGGGTGGGGGCTCGACTATGGCTACACCTTC.

The chain recombines TRBV7-2 with TRBJ2-5, with D unclear. The CDR3 loop spans 15 amino acids. Germline V gene sequence: CDR1 SGHTA, CDR2 FQGNSA. V was shortened by 1 base and J by 5 bases, with 14 bases between the two germline ends. The CDR3 region has the DNA TGTGCCAGCAGCTTAGAAGGTGGCCACGGGGAGACCCAGTACTTC. Its protein product is CASSLEGGHGETQYF.

The rearrangement joins TRBV5-1 to TRBJ2-2; TRBD2 matches at 14 bases. V gave up 4 bases and J gave up 2 bases; unmatched junction bases: 7. Looked up from germline, CDR1 is SGHRS and CDR2 is YFSETQ. The CDR3 is made up of 18 amino acids. The chain's CDR3 is CASSKTSGRVLNTGELFF. CDR3 in DNA: TGCGCCAGCAGCAAGACTAGCGGGAGGGTCCTTAACACCGGGGAGCTGTTTTTT.

The chain combines TRBV7-9 with TRBJ2-5; TRBD2 matches at 14 bases. This CDR3 is 19 amino acids long. The germline gives CDR1 SEHNR, CDR2 FQNEAQ (reference sequence). V lost 2 bases, J lost 6 bases, and 14 bases stayed unmatched. The CDR3 spells CASSLLAGTSGSGGKTQYF. The CDR3 DNA follows: TGTGCCAGCAGCTTATTGGCCGGGACTAGCGGGAGTGGGGGGAAGACCCAGTACTTC.

This chain uses TRBV5-1 with TRBJ2-7; D is undetermined. The CDR3 sequence is 14 residues long. The V and J ends lost 0 bases and 2 bases respectively, with 9 bases between them. Looked up from germline, CDR1 is SGHRS and CDR2 is YFSETQ. This CDR3 reads CASSLDQTPYEQYF. As DNA, the CDR3 is TGCGCCAGCAGCTTGGATCAAACCCCCTACGAGCAGTACTTC.

The chain has TRBV18 and TRBJ1-1; D ambiguous. V was shortened by 0 bases and J by 2 bases, with 10 bases between the two germline ends. The germline V gene encodes CDR1 KGHSH and CDR2 LQKENI. The CDR3 totals 15 residues. CDR3 bases: TGTGCCAGCTCACCACCGGTCGGTAGCAACACTGAAGCTTTCTTT. Translation gives CASSPPVGSNTEAFF.

This clone was counted only a few times. The chain joins TRBV6-9 to TRBJ2-3; D is possibly TRBD1 or TRBD2 (5 bases each). CDR3 length equals 19 residues. In germline, CDR1 is MNHGY, CDR2 SVAAGI. Trimming removed 1 base at V and 1 base at J, with 21 bases between. The CDR3 DNA is TGTGCCAGCAGTTATTTAGTTATTGCGGCAGGGAGTCGCACAGATACGCAGTATTTT. It is translated as CASSYLVIAAGSRTDTQYF.

The chain recombines TRBV2 with TRBJ1-5; D call uncertain. From germline, CDR1 is SNHLY and CDR2 FYNNEI. CDR3 length equals 15 residues. V lost 2 bases, J lost 5 bases, and 13 bases lay in between. Written as DNA, the CDR3 is TGTGCCAGCAGTGAAAGCAGTCCAGTCGATCAGCCCCAGCATTTT. Residues: CASSESSPVDQPQHF.

This clone has just one count. The chain carries TRBV6-5 and TRBJ1-1, with D unclear. Trimming removed 6 bases from V and 7 bases from J, with 9 bases in between. CDR3 size: 11 residues. Germline values: CDR1 MNHEY, CDR2 SVGAGI. The CDR3 reads CASSGKGEAFF. The CDR3 DNA follows: TGTGCCAGCAGCGGGAAGGGTGAAGCTTTCTTT.

The table lists this clone with a count of one. V gene TRBV6-5 combines with J gene TRBJ2-7; D might be TRBD1 or TRBD2, each matching 5 bases. The CDR3 is 15 amino acids. The V end was cut by 2 bases, the J end by 4 bases, with 15 bases between. Germline V CDR1 and CDR2: MNHEY, SVGAGI. The CDR3 DNA sequence: TGTGCCAGCAGTTACGCCCCACGGGGCGGATACGAGCAGTACTTC. It codes for CASSYAPRGGYEQYF.

This clone has just one count. The rearrangement links TRBV19 to TRBJ2-7, with 8 bases identical to TRBD1. Looked up from germline, CDR1 is LNHDA and CDR2 is SQIVND (reference sequence). The CDR3 loop spans 15 amino acids. V lost 2 bases, J lost 3 bases, and 6 bases stayed unmatched. The CDR3 sequence: CASSIRGDRGYEQYF. The CDR3 nucleotides are TGTGCCAGTAGTATAAGAGGAGACAGGGGCTACGAGCAGTACTTC.

The chain has TRBV19 and TRBJ1-5; D perhaps matches TRBD1 (5 bases). From germline, CDR1 is LNHDA and CDR2 SQIVND (reference sequence). The CDR3 loop spans 14 amino acids. Trimming cost V 6 bases and J 6 bases, with 15 bases left between them. CDR3 amino acids: CASRAVQGGQPQHF. CDR3 in DNA: TGTGCCAGTAGGGCCGTCCAGGGTGGTCAGCCCCAGCATTTT.

This rearrangement joins TRBV6-1 to TRBJ1-1, with D possibly matching TRBD1 (6 bases). CDR3 length equals 16 residues. From germline, CDR1 is MNHNS and CDR2 SASEGT. V lost 0 bases, J lost 1 base, and 12 bases lay in between. CDR3 DNA: TGTGCCAGCAGTGAAGCTTGGAGAGGGGGGAACACTGAAGCTTTCTTT. The encoded protein is CASSEAWRGGNTEAFF.

The genes are TRBV7-8 and TRBJ1-5; D unclear. CDR3 size: 17 residues. V was trimmed by 5 bases and J by 0 bases, leaving 17 bases between them. The germline V gene encodes CDR1 SGHVS and CDR2 FQNEAQ. Written as DNA, the CDR3 is TGTGCCAGCAGCGCGGGAGGCCCCATCGATAGCAATCAGCCCCAGCATTTT. Its protein product is CASSAGGPIDSNQPQHF.

CDR3 region: CASSLGLAGGLENNEQFF. The CDR3 DNA sequence: TGTGCCAGCAGTTTAGGACTAGCGGGGGGGTTAGAGAACAATGAGCAGTTCTTC. V gene TRBV27 combines with J gene TRBJ2-1; 15 nucleotides align to TRBD2. V dropped 2 bases and J dropped 5; count of bases not matched to a gene: 7. The germline gives CDR1 MNHEY, CDR2 SMNVEV (reference sequence). The CDR3 is 18 amino acids.